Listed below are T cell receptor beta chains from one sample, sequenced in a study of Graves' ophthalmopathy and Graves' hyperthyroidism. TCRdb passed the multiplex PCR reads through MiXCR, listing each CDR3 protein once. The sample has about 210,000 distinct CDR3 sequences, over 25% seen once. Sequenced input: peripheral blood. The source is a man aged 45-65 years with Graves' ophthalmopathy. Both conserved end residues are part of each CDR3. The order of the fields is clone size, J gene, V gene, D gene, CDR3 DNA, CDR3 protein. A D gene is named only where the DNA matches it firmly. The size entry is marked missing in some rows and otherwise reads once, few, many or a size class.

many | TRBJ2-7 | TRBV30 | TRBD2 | TGTGCCTGGAGTGTACCACCTGCTTGGCGGGAGCAGCTATACGAGCAGTACTTC | CAWSVPPAWREQLYEQYF
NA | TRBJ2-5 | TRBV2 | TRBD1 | TGTGCCAGCAGTGAAGCGCGTCAGGGGGCTATCAGAGAGACCCAGTACTTC | CASSEARQGAIRETQYF
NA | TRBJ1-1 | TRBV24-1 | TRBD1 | TGTGCCACCAGTGATGGGAACAGGGGGCCCACTGAAGCTTTCTTT | CATSDGNRGPTEAFF
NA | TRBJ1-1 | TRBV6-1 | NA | TGTGCCAGCAGACTCTCTTGGACAGTATTAACTGAAGCTTTCTTT | CASRLSWTVLTEAFF
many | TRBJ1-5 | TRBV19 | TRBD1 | TGTGCCAGTAGTCCTACCACCGGGACAGGCAATCAGCCCCAGCATTTT | CASSPTTGTGNQPQHF
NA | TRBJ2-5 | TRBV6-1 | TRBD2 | TGTGCCAGCAGTAAAAACTGGGGACTAGCGGCGAAAGAGACCCAGTACTTC | CASSKNWGLAAKETQYF
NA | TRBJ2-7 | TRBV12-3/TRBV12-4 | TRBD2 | TGTGCCAGCAGCCCCGGACTAGCGGGGGTGGACGAGCAGTACTTC | CASSPGLAGVDEQYF
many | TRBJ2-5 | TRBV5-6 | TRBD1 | TGTGCCAGCAGCTTGTGGGGACAGCAAGAGACCCAGTACTTC | CASSLWGQQETQYF
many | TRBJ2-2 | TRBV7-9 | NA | TGTGCCAGCAGCCCCCCCCCACAGGGAACCGGGGAGCTGTTTTTT | CASSPPPQGTGELFF
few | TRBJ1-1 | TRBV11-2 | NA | TGTGCCAGCAGCTTAGGTCCGGGCTATGGGACTGAAGCTTTCTTT | CASSLGPGYGTEAFF
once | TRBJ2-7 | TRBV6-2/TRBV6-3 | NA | TGTGCCAGCAGTTACCCCGGTGGGTACGAGCAGTACTTC | CASSYPGGYEQYF
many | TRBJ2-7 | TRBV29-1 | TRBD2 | TGCAGCGCTGTGACTAGCGGCTACGAGCAGTACTTC | CSAVTSGYEQYF
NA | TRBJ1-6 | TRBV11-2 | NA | TGTGCCAGCAGCTCCCGCAGGGATTATAATTCACCCCTCCACTTT | CASSSRRDYNSPLHF
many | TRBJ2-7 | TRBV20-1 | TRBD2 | TGCAGTGCTAGACCGACCCCCGGGACTAGCGGGAGGGCCGGCGAGCAGTACTTC | CSARPTPGTSGRAGEQYF
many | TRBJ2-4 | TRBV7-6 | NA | TGTGCCAGCAGCCCACGGGGGCCAGCCAAAAACATTCAGTACTTC | CASSPRGPAKNIQYF
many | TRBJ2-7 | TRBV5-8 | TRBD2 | TGTGCCAGCAGCTCAGGGCTTGGGACTATCTACGAGCAGTACTTC | CASSSGLGTIYEQYF
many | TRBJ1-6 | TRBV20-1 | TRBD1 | TGCAGTGCCCAGGGACAGGATAATTCACCCCTCCACTTT | CSAQGQDNSPLHF
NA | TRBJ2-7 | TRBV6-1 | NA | TGTGCCAGCAGTGAAGCTACCAGCTCCTACGAGCAGTACTTC | CASSEATSSYEQYF
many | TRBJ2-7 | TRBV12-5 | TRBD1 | TGTGCTAGTGGTAACTCGGGACAGGGGTTCTACGAGCAGTACTTC | CASGNSGQGFYEQYF
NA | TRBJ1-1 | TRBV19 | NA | TGTGCCAGTAGTCCTTCGACCGGGCTTGAAGCTTTCTTT | CASSPSTGLEAFF
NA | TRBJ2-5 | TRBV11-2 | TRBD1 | TGTGCCAGCAGCTTGGGAGCAGGGGGGACCCAGTACTTC | CASSLGAGGTQYF
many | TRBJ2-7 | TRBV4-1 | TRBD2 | TGCGCCAGCAGCCAAGAGACTAGCGGCTCCTACGAGCAGTACTTC | CASSQETSGSYEQYF
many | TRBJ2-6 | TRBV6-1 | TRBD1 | TGTGCCAGCAGTCGGGACAGGGGGCGCCGGGGCGGCGTCCTGACTTTC | CASSRDRGRRGGVLTF
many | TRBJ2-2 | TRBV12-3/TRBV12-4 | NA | TGTGCCAGCAGCTCTCCTACCGGGGAGCTGTTTTTT | CASSSPTGELFF
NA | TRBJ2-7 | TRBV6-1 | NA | TGTGCCAGCAGTAAGACCGGGACCCCCTACGAGCAGTACTTC | CASSKTGTPYEQYF
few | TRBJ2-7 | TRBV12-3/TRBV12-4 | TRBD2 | TGTGCCAGCAGCAAGGGACTAGCGGGCTACGAGCAGTACTTC | CASSKGLAGYEQYF
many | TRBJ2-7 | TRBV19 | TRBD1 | TGTGCCAGTAGTAGCTACAGGGGCGAGCAGTACTTC | CASSSYRGEQYF
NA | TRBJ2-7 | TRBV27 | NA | TGTGCCAGCAGCCCTAGGGGGAACAACTCCCCGGTCGGGCAGTACTTC | CASSPRGNNSPVGQYF
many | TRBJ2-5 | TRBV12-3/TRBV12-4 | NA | TGTGCCAGCAGTTCCGGTATAGGTCAAGAGACCCAGTACTTC | CASSSGIGQETQYF
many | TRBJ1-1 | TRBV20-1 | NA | TGCAGTGCTACAGGGTATACTGAAGCTTTCTTT | CSATGYTEAFF
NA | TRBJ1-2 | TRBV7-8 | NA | TGTGCCAGCAGCTCCGGACCTTTAGCTAACTATGGCTACACCTTC | CASSSGPLANYGYTF
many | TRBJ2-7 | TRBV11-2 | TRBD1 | TGTGCCAGCAGCTCCACCGGGACAGGGGCCGTCGAGCAGTACTTC | CASSSTGTGAVEQYF
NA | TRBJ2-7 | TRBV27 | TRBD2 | TGTGCCAGCAGCGGGACTAGCGGGAGATTGCACGAGCAGTACTTC | CASSGTSGRLHEQYF
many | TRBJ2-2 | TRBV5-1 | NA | TGCGCCAGCAGCTTGGGTCAGACCCACACCGGGGAGCTGTTTTTT | CASSLGQTHTGELFF
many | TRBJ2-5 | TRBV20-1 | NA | TGCAGTGCTAGAGAGGGTAGCGGAAACCAAGAGACCCAGTACTTC | CSAREGSGNQETQYF
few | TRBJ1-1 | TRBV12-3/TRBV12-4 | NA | TGTGCCAGCAGTTTCACCACAGACGGGATAGAGAACACTGAAGCTTTCTTT | CASSFTTDGIENTEAFF
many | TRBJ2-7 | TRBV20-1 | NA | TGCAGTGCTAGGAAGGACGAGCAGTACTTC | CSARKDEQYF
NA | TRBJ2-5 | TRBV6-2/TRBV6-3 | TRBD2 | TGTGCCAGCAGTTCCCGGACTAGCGGGACGACCGAGACCCAGTACTTC | CASSSRTSGTTETQYF
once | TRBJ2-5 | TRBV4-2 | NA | TGTGCCAGCAGCCAAGACCGAGGGGTACAAGAGACCCAGTACTTC | CASSQDRGVQETQYF
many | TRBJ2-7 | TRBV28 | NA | TGTGCCAGCACCGAATCAGTGGGCCCATACGAGCAGTACTTC | CASTESVGPYEQYF
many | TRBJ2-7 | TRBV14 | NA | TGTGCCAGCAGCCAAACCGGACTTCCCGAGCAGTACTTC | CASSQTGLPEQYF